This T cell receptor beta chain was retrieved from a study of T-cell reconstitution after alpha-beta-depleted transplantation in children. It was with unique molecular identifiers that the TCRbeta library was prepared. TCRdb fed the PCR reads into MiXCR, producing one record per CDR3 protein. The sample yields about 540,000 distinct CDR3 sequences, roughly 18% seen once. The CDR3 consists of 14 residues. Trimming removed 6 bases from V and 5 bases from J, with 17 bases in between. The germline gives CDR1 SGHRS, CDR2 YFSETQ. The TCR was taken from a human donor who donated a stem cell graft to a child with acute lymphoblastic leukemia. Sequenced here: PBMCs from the stem cell graft donor, sampled from the stem cell graft. The chain recombines TRBV5-1 with TRBJ2-5, with D possibly TRBD1 on 5 matching bases. Here the CDR3 reads CASTQGRVGETQYF. The CDR3 nucleotides read TGCGCCAGCACCCAAGGCAGGGTAGGGGAGACCCAGTACTTC.